This T cell receptor beta chain was recorded in a study of CD8+CD57+ T cells in acquired aplastic anemia. This clonotype has a handful of counts. The TCR beta profiling, which covered VDJ combination and CDR3 sequence, was carried out using genomic DNA as the template. TCRdb independently ran MiXCR on the reads; one entry per CDR3 protein. The sample consists of around 400,000 distinct CDR3 sequences, around 72% of them appearing once. Germline V lookup: CDR1 SGHTA, CDR2 FQGTGA. This CDR3 spans 13 amino acids. Deletions cut 6 bases from V and 9 bases from J, with 15 bases between. Sequencing used sorted CD4+, CD8+, or CD8+CD57+ T cells (not recorded which) from PBMCs. The source of this sequence is a human donor in good health, serving as a control. This chain connects TRBV7-3 to TRBJ2-1; TRBD2 might be the D (7 bases). CDR3 region: CASSGGATGEQFF. The DNA for the CDR3 is TGTGCCAGCAGTGGGGGGGCGACCGGTGAGCAGTTCTTC.